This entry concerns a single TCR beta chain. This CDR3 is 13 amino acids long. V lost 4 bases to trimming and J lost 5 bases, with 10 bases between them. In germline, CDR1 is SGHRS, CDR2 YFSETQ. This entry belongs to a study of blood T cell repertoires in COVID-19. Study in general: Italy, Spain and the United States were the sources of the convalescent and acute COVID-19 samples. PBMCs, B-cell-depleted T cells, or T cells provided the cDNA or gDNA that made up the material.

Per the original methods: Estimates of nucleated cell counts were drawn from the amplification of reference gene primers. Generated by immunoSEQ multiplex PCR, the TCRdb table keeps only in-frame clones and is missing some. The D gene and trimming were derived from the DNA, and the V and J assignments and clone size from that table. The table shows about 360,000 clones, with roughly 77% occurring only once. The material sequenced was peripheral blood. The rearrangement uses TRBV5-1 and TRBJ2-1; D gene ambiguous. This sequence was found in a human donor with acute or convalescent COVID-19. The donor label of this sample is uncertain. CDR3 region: CASSPPVHNEQFF. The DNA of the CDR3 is TGCGCCAGCAGCCCTCCCGTCCACAATGAGCAGTTCTTC. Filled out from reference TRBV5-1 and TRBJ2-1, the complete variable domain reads KAGVTQTPRYLIKTRGQQVTLSCSPISGHRSVSWYQQTPGQGLQFLFEYFSETQRNKGNFPGRFSGRQFSNSRSEMNVSTLELGDSALYLCASSPPVHNEQFFGPGTRLTVL.